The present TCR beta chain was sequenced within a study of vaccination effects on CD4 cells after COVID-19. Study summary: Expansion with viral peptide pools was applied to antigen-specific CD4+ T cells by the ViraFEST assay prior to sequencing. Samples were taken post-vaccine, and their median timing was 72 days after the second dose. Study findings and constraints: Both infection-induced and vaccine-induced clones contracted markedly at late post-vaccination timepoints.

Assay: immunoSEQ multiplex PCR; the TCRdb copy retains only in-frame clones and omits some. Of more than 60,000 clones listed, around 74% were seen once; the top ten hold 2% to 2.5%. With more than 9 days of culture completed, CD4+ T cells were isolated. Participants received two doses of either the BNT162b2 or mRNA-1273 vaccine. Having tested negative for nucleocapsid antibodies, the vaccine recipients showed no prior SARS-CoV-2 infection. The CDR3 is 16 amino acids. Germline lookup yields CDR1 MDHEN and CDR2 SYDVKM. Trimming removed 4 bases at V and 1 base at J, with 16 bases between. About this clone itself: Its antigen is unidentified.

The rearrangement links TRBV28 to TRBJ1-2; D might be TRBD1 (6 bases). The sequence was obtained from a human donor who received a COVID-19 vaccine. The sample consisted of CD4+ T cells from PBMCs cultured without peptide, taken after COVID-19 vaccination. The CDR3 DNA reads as TGTGCCAGCAGTTACTACGGACAGCCCGATAACTATGGCTACACCTTC. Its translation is CASSYYGQPDNYGYTF.